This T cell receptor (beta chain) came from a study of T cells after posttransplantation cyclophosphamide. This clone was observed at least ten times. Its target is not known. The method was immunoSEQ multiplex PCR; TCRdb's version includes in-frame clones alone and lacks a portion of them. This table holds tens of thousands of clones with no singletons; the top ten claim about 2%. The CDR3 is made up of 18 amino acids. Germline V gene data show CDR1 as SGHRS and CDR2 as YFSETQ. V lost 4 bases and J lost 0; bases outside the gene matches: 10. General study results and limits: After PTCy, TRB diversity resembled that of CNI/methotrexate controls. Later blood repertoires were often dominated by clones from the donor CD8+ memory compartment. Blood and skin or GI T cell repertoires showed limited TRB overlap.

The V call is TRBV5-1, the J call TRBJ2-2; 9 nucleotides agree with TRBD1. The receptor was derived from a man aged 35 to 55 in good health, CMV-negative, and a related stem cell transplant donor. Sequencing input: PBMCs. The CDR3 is CASSLIGTGRSNTGELFF. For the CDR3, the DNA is TGCGCCAGCAGCCTAATCGGGACAGGGCGATCGAACACCGGGGAGCTGTTTTTT. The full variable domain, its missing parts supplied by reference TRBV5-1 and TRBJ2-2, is KAGVTQTPRYLIKTRGQQVTLSCSPISGHRSVSWYQQTPGQGLQFLFEYFSETQRNKGNFPGRFSGRQFSNSRSEMNVSTLELGDSALYLCASSLIGTGRSNTGELFFGEGSRLTVL.